This TCR beta chain was profiled in a study of blood T cells in healthy people across ages. Study-level points and caveats: With age, beta diversity per million T cells declined roughly linearly, significantly by roughly 40.

This CDR3 contains 11 residues. Germline V gene data show CDR1 as MNHEY and CDR2 as SVGEGT. V lost 2 bases and J lost 7, with 4 bases in between. Samples each yielded at least 5.5 micrograms of total RNA. Alongside a J-beta primer mix, a sample-barcoded 5' primer served in a second PCR lasting roughly 7 to 11 cycles. Each CDR3 protein gets one entry after TCRdb re-called the 5' RACE reads with MiXCR. This table holds fewer than 2,000,000 distinct CDR3 sequences, more than 35% found once. There are a few counts of this clonotype. Its antigen is not known. The TCR originated in a human donor in good health. What was sequenced was blood. The chain combines TRBV6-2 or TRBV6-3 with TRBJ2-3; D not certain. The CDR3 protein is CASSYDYTQYF. The CDR3 DNA is TGTGCCAGCAGTTACGACTATACGCAGTATTTT.